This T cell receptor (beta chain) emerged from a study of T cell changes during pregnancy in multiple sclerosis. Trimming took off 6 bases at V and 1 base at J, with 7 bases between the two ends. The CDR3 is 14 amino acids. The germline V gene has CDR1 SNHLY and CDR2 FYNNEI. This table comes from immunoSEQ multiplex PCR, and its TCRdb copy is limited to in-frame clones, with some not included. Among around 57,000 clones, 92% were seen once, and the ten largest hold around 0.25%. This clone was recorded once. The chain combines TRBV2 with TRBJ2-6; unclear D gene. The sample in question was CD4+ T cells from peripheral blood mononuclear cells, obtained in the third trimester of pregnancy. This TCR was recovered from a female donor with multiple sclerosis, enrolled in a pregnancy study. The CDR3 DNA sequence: TGTGCCAGCAGACAAGATTCTGGGGCCAACGTCCTGACTTTC. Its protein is CASRQDSGANVLTF.